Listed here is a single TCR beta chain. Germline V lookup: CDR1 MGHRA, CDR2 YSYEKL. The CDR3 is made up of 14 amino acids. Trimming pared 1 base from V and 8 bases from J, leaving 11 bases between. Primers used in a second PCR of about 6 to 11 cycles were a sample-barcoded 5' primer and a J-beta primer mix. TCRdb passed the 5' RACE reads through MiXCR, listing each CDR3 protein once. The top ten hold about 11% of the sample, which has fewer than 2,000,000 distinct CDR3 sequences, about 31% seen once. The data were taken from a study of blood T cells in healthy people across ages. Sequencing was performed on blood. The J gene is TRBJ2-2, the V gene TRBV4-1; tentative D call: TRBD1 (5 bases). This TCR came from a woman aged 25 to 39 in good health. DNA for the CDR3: TGCGCCAGCAGCCAAGTAGGCAGGGCGGGGGAGCTGTTTTTT. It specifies CASSQVGRAGELFF.